This TCR beta chain is drawn from a study of glioma-infiltrating T cells. Study findings and constraints: Non-neoplastic patients had below-expected tissue-blood divergence, while all gliomas exceeded expectation.

With 5 bases clipped from V and 7 bases from J, the junction kept 7 bases outside the gene matches. The CDR3 spans 15 residues. Germline V gene sequence: CDR1 SEHNR, CDR2 FQNEAQ (reference sequence). Ten or more counts support this clonotype. No antigen is known for it. The iRepertoire nested amplicon-rescue multiplex PCR amplified TCR alpha and beta CDR3s from RNA. For one-step reverse transcription and amplification, about 85-400 ng of tissue mRNA or PBMC total RNA was used. TCRdb passed the multiplex PCR reads through MiXCR, listing each CDR3 protein once. The data hold approximately 120,000 distinct CDR3 sequences, with about 23% observed a single time.

This chain joins TRBV7-9 and TRBJ1-6; 8 bases align to TRBD1. This clonotype originated in a human donor with low-grade glioma or glioblastoma, undergoing nonglioma brain surgery, or in good health (not recorded which). The sequencing sample was made of glioma tissue, nonneoplastic brain tissue, or PBMCs (not recorded which). This CDR3 is CASSRLGDRNSPLHF. CDR3 nucleotides: TGTGCCAGCAGCCGCCTTGGGGACAGGAATTCACCCCTCCACTTT.